The clone carrying this T cell receptor (beta chain) was counted once. The data belong to a study of blood T cell repertoires in COVID-19. Turning to the study itself: Some COVID-19 samples were acute and others convalescent; all came from the United States, Italy and Spain. T cells, B-cell-depleted T cells, or PBMCs supplied cDNA or gDNA.

Original processing notes: By means of reference gene primer amplification, nucleated cell counts were estimated. Some clones are missing from TCRdb's copy, which holds only in-frame ones; the method was immunoSEQ multiplex PCR. The V and J calls and clone size were taken over from that table, and D and trimming were inferred from the DNA. The sample carries about 68,000 clones, 75% to 85% recorded once. CDR1 and CDR2 (germline): MNHEY, SVGAGI. V gave up 4 bases and J gave up 0 bases, with 15 bases separating them. CDR3 length equals 16 residues. The sequenced sample consisted of peripheral blood. The TCR was taken from a man between 45 and 60 years old with acute or convalescent COVID-19. The rearrangement links TRBV6-5 to TRBJ2-5, with D possibly TRBD1 on 5 matching bases. Here the CDR3 reads CASSFQGAGDQETQYF. The CDR3 DNA is TGTGCCAGCAGTTTTCAAGGGGCTGGGGACCAAGAGACCCAGTACTTC.